One sample yielded the 25 T cell receptor beta chains listed below, sequenced in a study of blood T cell repertoires in COVID-19 (dated by TCRdb to about 2020). The method behind the library was the immunoSEQ multiplex PCR assay. This is the immuneACCESS table as TCRdb keeps it, with only in-frame sequences that have V and J called. A part of the clones is gone; compared with another copy, unresolved V genes explain less than half, and the rest is unexplained. This sample gives approximately 100,000 clones in total; around 88% of them show up just once. The ten top clones hold about 19% of the sample. Sequenced sample: peripheral blood. The receptors derive from a human donor with acute or convalescent COVID-19. The donor label of this sample is uncertain.

V gene TRBV6-2 or TRBV6-3 combines with J gene TRBJ1-2, with 11 bases identical to TRBD1. The CDR3 totals 14 residues. Looked up from germline, CDR1 is MNHEY and CDR2 is SVGEGT. V dropped 4 bases and J dropped 7; count of bases not matched to a gene: 5. The CDR3 loop is CASSWSGTGGGYTF. CDR3 nucleotide sequence: TGTGCCAGCAGTTGGTCCGGGACAGGGGGTGGCTACACCTTC.

The chain has TRBV4-3 and TRBJ1-2; possibly TRBD1 for D (5 bases). The CDR3 contains 17 residues. Germline assignment: CDR1 LGHNA and CDR2 YSLEER. With 0 bases removed from V and 6 bases from J, the gap between germline ends came to 20 bases. The CDR3 reads CASSQDWGVGGKDGYTF. The CDR3 nucleotides are TGCGCCAGCAGCCAAGATTGGGGGGTGGGAGGGAAAGATGGCTACACCTTC.

The DNA for the CDR3 is TGTGCCAGCAGAGGGCCTCCAAGGGGGTCGGAGACCCAGTACTTC. The encoded protein is CASRGPPRGSETQYF. The chain uses TRBV28 and TRBJ2-5, with D maybe TRBD1 (6 bases). CDR3 length equals 15 residues. Germline CDR1 is MDHEN and CDR2 is SYDVKM. V was trimmed by 6 bases and J by 5 bases, leaving 19 bases between them.

V and J are TRBV27 and TRBJ2-5; the match to TRBD2 covers 13 bases. J gave up 3 bases and V 5 bases, and 6 bases lay outside the gene matches. Germline V gene data show CDR1 as MNHEY and CDR2 as SMNVEV (reference sequence). The length of the CDR3 is 16 residues. The CDR3 region is CASSAHTSGGEETQYF. The CDR3 DNA reads as TGTGCCAGCAGTGCGCACACTAGCGGGGGGGAAGAGACCCAGTACTTC.

The chain carries TRBV2 and TRBJ1-4; D is perhaps TRBD1 (5 bases). Per germline, CDR1 SNHLY and CDR2 FYNNEI. Trimming shortened V by 5 bases and J by 7 bases, and 14 bases separated the two germline ends. The CDR3 totals 14 residues. CDR3 DNA: TGTGCCAGCAGTTCAGGGTTCGGCGGTGAAAAACTGTTTTTT. Translation gives CASSSGFGGEKLFF.

The gene calls are TRBV5-1 and TRBJ2-7, with no clear D. Trimming cost V 2 bases and J 4 bases, with 10 bases left between them. This CDR3 is built from 13 residues. Germline V gene lookup returns CDR1 SGHRS and CDR2 YFSETQ. The CDR3 nucleotides are TGCGCCAGCAGCTTTCGAGCCTCGTACGAGCAGTACTTC. It is translated as CASSFRASYEQYF.

This chain uses TRBV6-2 or TRBV6-3 with TRBJ1-2, with D possibly TRBD1 on 6 matching bases. Trimming took off 8 bases at V and 1 base at J, with 14 bases between the two ends. Germline CDR1 and CDR2: MNHEY and SVGEGT. The CDR3 runs to 14 residues. CDR3 in DNA: TGTGCCAGCGGCCGGGACAACAATAACTATGGCTACACCTTC. Its translation: CASGRDNNNYGYTF.

The chain joins TRBV3-1 (or the pseudogene TRBV3-2) to TRBJ1-2; TRBD1 is a possible D gene (6 bases). CDR1 is LGHDT and CDR2 is YNNKEL in the germline V gene (reference sequence). The CDR3 extends over 14 amino acids. With 8 bases removed from V and 4 bases from J, the gap between germline ends came to 17 bases. The CDR3 spells CASARDAGVYGYTF. The CDR3 DNA follows: TGTGCCAGCGCAAGAGATGCAGGGGTCTATGGCTACACCTTC.

The count of this clone is one. CDR3 region: CASSLGEQGALHGAFF. The CDR3 DNA reads as TGTGCCAGCAGCTTAGGGGAACAGGGGGCTCTACATGGAGCTTTCTTT. V is TRBV7-9 and J is TRBJ1-1; 9 nucleotides line up with TRBD1. V lost 1 base to trimming and J lost 10 bases; unmatched junction nucleotides: 13. The CDR3 spans 16 residues. The germline V gene has CDR1 SEHNR and CDR2 FQNEAQ (reference sequence).

The V and J genes are TRBV4-3 and TRBJ1-2, with D possibly being TRBD1 (5 bases). V dropped 2 bases and J dropped 4 bases, with 14 bases sitting between them. CDR1 and CDR2 from the germline V gene are LGHNA and YSLEER. This CDR3 has 15 residues. The chain's CDR3 is CASSQYSTGAYGYTF. The CDR3 bases are TGCGCCAGCAGCCAATACTCTACAGGTGCCTATGGCTACACCTTC.

This chain links TRBV30 with TRBJ2-1, with D uncertain. V lost 1 base, J lost 12 bases, and 19 bases lay in between. CDR1 and CDR2 from the germline V gene are GTSNPN and SVGIG (reference sequence). The length of the CDR3 is 14 residues. The CDR3 DNA reads TGTGCCTGGAGTGGACGGGTCTCTCCGTTGGTGCAGTTCTTC. Its translation is CAWSGRVSPLVQFF.

The V and J genes are TRBV4-2 and TRBJ1-2, with no clear D. V was trimmed by 0 bases and J by 5 bases, leaving 7 bases between them. Germline loops: CDR1 LGHNA, CDR2 YNFKEQ. This CDR3 comprises 13 residues. CDR3 nucleotides: TGTGCCAGCAGCCAAGATTTTTCGTATGGCTACACCTTC. Translating gives CASSQDFSYGYTF.

This chain uses TRBV6-5 with TRBJ1-2; D remains unclear. Trimming stripped 8 bases from V and 2 bases from J, with 9 bases between. The CDR3 runs to 12 residues. Per the germline V gene, CDR1 is MNHEY and CDR2 is SVGAGI. The CDR3 sequence is CASHRENYGYTF. The CDR3 DNA sequence: TGTGCCAGCCACCGGGAGAACTATGGCTACACCTTC.

This chain links TRBV9 with TRBJ2-2; 11 nucleotides agree with TRBD1. The CDR3 sequence is 16 residues long. V trimming: 3 bases; J trimming: 4 bases; junction bases outside the gene matches: 5. The germline V gene encodes CDR1 SGDLS and CDR2 YYNGEE. The CDR3 sequence: CASSADGTGGTGELFF. CDR3 coding DNA: TGTGCCAGCAGCGCGGACGGGACAGGGGGCACCGGGGAGCTGTTTTTT.

J is TRBJ2-5 and V is TRBV28; 11 bases align to TRBD1. The CDR3 has 13 amino acids. Germline CDR1 MDHEN, CDR2 SYDVKM. V was clipped by 6 bases and J by 7 bases; unmatched bases: 4. The CDR3 region is CASRWTGGSTQYF. CDR3 bases: TGTGCCAGCAGATGGACAGGGGGCTCGACCCAGTACTTC.

The chain carries TRBV4-2 and TRBJ2-5; TRBD2 matches at 13 bases. This CDR3 is 19 amino acids long. From germline, CDR1 is LGHNA and CDR2 YNFKEQ. The V and J ends lost 2 bases and 3 bases, in that order; junction bases with no gene match: 12. The CDR3 reads CASSQQHWTSGGREETQYF. The CDR3 coding sequence is TGTGCCAGCAGCCAACAACACTGGACTAGCGGGGGCCGGGAAGAGACCCAGTACTTC.

The chain joins TRBV7-2 to TRBJ1-2, with unresolved D. Germline lookup yields CDR1 SGHTA and CDR2 FQGNSA. The V end was cut by 0 bases, the J end by 8 bases, with 13 bases between. This CDR3 is 14 amino acids long. This CDR3 is CASSLAREYGGYTF. CDR3 DNA sequence: TGTGCCAGCAGCTTAGCGCGGGAGTATGGGGGCTACACCTTC.

This clone has more than one count but fewer than ten. The chain uses TRBV28 and TRBJ2-7, with D possibly matching TRBD1 (6 bases). Germline V CDR1 and CDR2: MDHEN, SYDVKM. CDR3 length: 13 amino acids. The V end lost 10 bases, the J end lost 0 bases, and 13 bases lay between the germline ends. The chain's CDR3 is CAIQGTLSYEQYF. CDR3 coding DNA: TGTGCCATCCAGGGGACCCTCTCCTACGAGCAGTACTTC.

This clone appeared a single time. The gene calls are TRBV13 and TRBJ2-3; 12 bases match TRBD2. V lost 5 bases and J lost 6; bases outside the gene matches: 15. Germline assignment: CDR1 PRHDT and CDR2 FYEKMQ (reference sequence). The CDR3 covers 18 residues. CDR3 in DNA: TGTGCCAGCAGCGCCCGGACTAGCGGGGAGGGGGCTGGGGATACGCAGTATTTT. Translated: CASSARTSGEGAGDTQYF. The full variable domain, completed using reference TRBV13 and TRBJ2-3, is AAGVIQSPRHLIKEKRETATLKCYPIPRHDTVYWYQQGPGQDPQFLISFYEKMQSDKGSIPDRFSAQQFSDYHSELNMSSLELGDSALYFCASSARTSGEGAGDTQYFGPGTRLTVL.

The V gene is TRBV7-9, the J gene TRBJ1-5, with D possibly matching TRBD1 (5 bases). The germline CDR1 and CDR2 sequences are SEHNR and FQNEAQ (reference sequence). V lost 4 bases and J 7 bases, leaving 14 bases between the germline ends. This CDR3 comprises 14 residues. Written as DNA, the CDR3 is TGTGCCAGCAGCTCGGGGGAACTCCGGCAGCCCCAGCATTTT. It yields the protein CASSSGELRQPQHF.

This chain links TRBV4-1 with TRBJ1-1; the D gene is possibly TRBD1 (5 bases). V was pared by 2 bases and J by 5 bases, with 15 bases between. The length of the CDR3 is 15 residues. The germline gives CDR1 MGHRA, CDR2 YSYEKL. The DNA of the CDR3 is TGCGCCAGCAGCCAACCGGACACTTTGGGGACTGAAGCTTTCTTT. Translating gives CASSQPDTLGTEAFF.

This clone appeared once. The rearrangement joins TRBV7-9 to TRBJ1-5, with D possibly being TRBD1 (6 bases). V was pared by 5 bases and J by 7 bases, with 9 bases between. This CDR3 is 12 amino acids long. In germline, CDR1 is SEHNR, CDR2 FQNEAQ (reference sequence). CDR3 sequence: CASSGGGQPQHF. CDR3 nucleotides: TGTGCCAGCAGCGGGGGCGGACAGCCCCAGCATTTT. Combining the CDR3 with reference TRBV7-9 and TRBJ1-5 gives the whole variable domain DTGVSQNPRHKITKRGQNVTFRCDPISEHNRLYWYRQTLGQGPEFLTYFQNEAQLEKSRLLSDRFSAERPKGSFSTLEIQRTEQGDSAMYLCASSGGGQPQHFGDGTRLSIL.

The gene calls are TRBV4-1 and TRBJ2-2; tentatively, D is TRBD2 (7 bases). V lost 1 base, J lost 9 bases, and 12 bases lay in between. The CDR3 is 14 residues long. Germline CDR1 reads MGHRA; CDR2 reads YSYEKL. CDR3 region: CASSQAGEGRELFF. CDR3 nucleotide sequence: TGCGCCAGCAGCCAAGCAGGGGAGGGCCGGGAGCTGTTTTTT.

This chain connects TRBV27 to TRBJ1-4; 7 bases fit TRBD1. Germline trimming cut 5 bases from V and 7 bases from J; bases unmatched to any gene: 10. Germline V gene lookup returns CDR1 MNHEY and CDR2 SMNVEV (reference sequence). CDR3 size: 15 residues. CDR3 in amino acids: CASSPGQVLSEKLFF. In DNA form, the CDR3 reads TGTGCCAGCAGTCCCGGACAGGTACTGAGTGAAAAACTGTTTTTT. The variable domain in full, with the rest retrieved from reference TRBV27 and TRBJ1-4, is EAQVTQNPRYLITVTGKKLTVTCSQNMNHEYMSWYRQDPGLGLRQIYYSMNVEVTDKGDVPEGYKVSRKEKRNFPLILESPSPNQTSLYFCASSPGQVLSEKLFFGSGTQLSVL.

The V call is TRBV28, the J call TRBJ1-3, with D perhaps matching TRBD1 (6 bases). V was shortened by 6 bases and J by 7 bases, with 22 bases between the two germline ends. In germline, CDR1 is MDHEN, CDR2 SYDVKM. The CDR3 loop spans 16 amino acids. The CDR3 region has the DNA TGTGCCAGCAGATCTACCGGCAGGGGAAAATTGAACACCATATATTTT. Translating gives CASRSTGRGKLNTIYF.